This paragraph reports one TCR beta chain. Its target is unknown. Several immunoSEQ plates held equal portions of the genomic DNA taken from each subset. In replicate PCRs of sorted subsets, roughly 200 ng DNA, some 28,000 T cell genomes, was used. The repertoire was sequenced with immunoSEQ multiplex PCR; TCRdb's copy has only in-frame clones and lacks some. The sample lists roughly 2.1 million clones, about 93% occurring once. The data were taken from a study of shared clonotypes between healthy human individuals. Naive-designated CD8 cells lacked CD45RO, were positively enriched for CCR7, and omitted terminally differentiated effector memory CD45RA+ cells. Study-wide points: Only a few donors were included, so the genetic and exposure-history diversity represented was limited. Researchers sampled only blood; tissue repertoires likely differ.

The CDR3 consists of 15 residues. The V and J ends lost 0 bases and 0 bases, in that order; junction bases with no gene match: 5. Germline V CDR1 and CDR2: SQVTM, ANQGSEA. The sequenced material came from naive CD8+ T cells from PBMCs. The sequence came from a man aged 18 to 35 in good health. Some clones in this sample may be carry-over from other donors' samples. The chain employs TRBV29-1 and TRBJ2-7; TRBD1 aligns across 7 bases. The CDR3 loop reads CSVEDRDSGSYEQYF. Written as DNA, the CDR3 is TGCAGCGTTGAAGATCGGGACAGTGGCTCCTACGAGCAGTACTTC.